This TCR beta chain derives from a study of blood T cell repertoires in COVID-19. About the research overall: Some COVID-19 samples were acute and others convalescent; all came from the United States, Italy and Spain.

Methods used by the authors: Reference gene primers were amplified, and this amplification served to estimate nucleated cell counts. This table comes from immunoSEQ multiplex PCR, and its TCRdb copy is limited to in-frame clones, with some not included. The V and J calls and clone size are taken from that table; D and trimming were inferred from the DNA. The data show over 55,000 clones, about 90% seen once. The CDR3 contains 13 residues. The V gene end was trimmed by 4 bases and the J gene end by 11 bases; junction bases not matched to a gene: 10. CDR1 is SNHLY, CDR2 FYNNEI, per germline. The chain links TRBV2 to TRBJ1-1; 7 nucleotides align to TRBD1. The material sequenced was peripheral blood. The clonotype was recovered from a woman of 80 years or more with COVID-19, enrolled during active disease. CDR3 residues: CASSGSGGRIAFF. In nucleotides, the CDR3 is TGTGCCAGCAGTGGCTCAGGGGGGAGGATCGCTTTCTTT.